The clone carrying this T cell receptor (beta chain) was seen a single time. The antigen is not known. An input of roughly 0.5 to 1 ug of RNA was subjected to reverse transcription using random hexamers. The TCR beta CDR3 was amplified by immunoSEQ multiplex PCR across 54 Vbeta, 13 Jbeta. TCRdb re-derived calls from the immunoSEQ multiplex PCR reads in MiXCR, one entry per CDR3 protein. The data contain about 76,000 distinct CDR3 sequences, approximately 93% of them singletons. Germline CDR1 and CDR2: LNHDA and SQIVND (reference sequence). The CDR3 sequence is 14 residues long. The J segment lost 10 bases and the V segment lost 5 bases, leaving 12 bases of the junction unmatched. Peripheral blood CD8+ and CD4+ T cells were profiled by TCR beta sequencing. TEMRA cells were FACS-enriched, while CD8+ and CD4+ T cells were negatively isolated. The data stem from a study of CD8 T cells in Susac syndrome.

The study's findings and limits: Among people with Susac, CD8+ clonal expansion was greatest in TEMRA cells and active patients.

The V gene is TRBV19, the J gene TRBJ1-1; 8 nucleotides match TRBD1. The TCR was taken from a human donor with Susac syndrome. Sequences were obtained from CD8+ T cells from PBMCs. CDR3 residues: CASSAPTGEVVAFF. The DNA for the CDR3 is TGTGCCAGTAGTGCTCCGACAGGGGAGGTAGTAGCTTTCTTT.